This T cell receptor (beta chain) was found in a study of blood T cell repertoires in COVID-19. Study-wide context: Specimens from acute and convalescent COVID-19 originated in the United States, Italy and Spain. Sample material is recorded as cDNA or gDNA derived from T cells, B-cell-depleted T cells, or PBMCs.

Original handling: Amplification with reference gene primers provided the estimates of nucleated cell counts. Measured with immunoSEQ multiplex PCR; TCRdb has only the in-frame clones, and not every one. V and J calls and clone size are given by that table; D and trimming were obtained from the DNA. The sample lists 63,000 or so clones, about 81% occurring once. Germline CDR1 SEHNR, CDR2 FQNEAQ (reference sequence). The CDR3 spans 15 residues. Deletions cut 4 bases from V and 0 bases from J, with 10 bases between. The sample consisted of peripheral blood. The rearrangement joins TRBV7-9 to TRBJ1-3; no clear D gene. The source of this sequence is a human donor in a cohort sampled during active COVID-19. CDR3 amino acids: CASSSRWASGNTIYF. The CDR3 DNA reads TGTGCCAGCAGCTCTCGGTGGGCCTCTGGAAACACCATATATTTT.